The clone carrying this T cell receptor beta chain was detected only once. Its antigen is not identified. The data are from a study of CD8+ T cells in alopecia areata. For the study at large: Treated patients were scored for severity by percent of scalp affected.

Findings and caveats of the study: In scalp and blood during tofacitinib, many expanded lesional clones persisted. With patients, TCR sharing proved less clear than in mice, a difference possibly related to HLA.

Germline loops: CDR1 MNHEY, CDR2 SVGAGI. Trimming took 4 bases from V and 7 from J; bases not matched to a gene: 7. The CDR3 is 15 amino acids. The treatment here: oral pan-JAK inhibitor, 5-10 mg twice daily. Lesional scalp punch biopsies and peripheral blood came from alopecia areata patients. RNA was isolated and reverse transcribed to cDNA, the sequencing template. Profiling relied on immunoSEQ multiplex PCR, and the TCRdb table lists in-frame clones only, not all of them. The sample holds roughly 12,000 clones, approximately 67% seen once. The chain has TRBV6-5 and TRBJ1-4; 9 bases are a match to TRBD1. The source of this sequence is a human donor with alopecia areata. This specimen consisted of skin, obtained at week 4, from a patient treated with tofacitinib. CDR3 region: CASSFLGTGLEKLFF. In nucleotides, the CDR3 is TGTGCCAGCAGTTTTTTAGGGACAGGGCTTGAAAAACTGTTTTTT.